The subject of this entry is one TCR beta chain. Its recognized antigen is unknown. No base-level quality is on record; no much larger clone is a single base apart. The entry originates in a study of blood T cell repertoires in COVID-19 (dated by TCRdb to 2019 to 2021). Background on the whole study: The collaborator samples originated in the United States, Italy and Spain and spanned the acute and convalescent phases of COVID-19. The repertoires were made available in a free public database intended to serve as a resource for research on the immune response to SARS-CoV-2. Deeply sampled blood TCRbeta repertoires from subjects exposed to, actively infected with, or recovered from COVID-19 were included in the dataset. Nearly every sample came with metadata listing a de-identified subject ID, COVID-19 status, age in years and sex. HLA class I and class II types, where available, came from metadata supplied by the sample provider rather than from assay-based typing. The samples were drawn from two sources: the first 160 participants of the ongoing ImmuneRACE study, and 1,200 or so subjects contributed by 6 global collaborators. The prospective study material was composed of cDNA or gDNA derived from T cells, B-cell-depleted T cells, or PBMCs. What the work shows at the level of the full study, not this receptor alone: The quantity of clinical and demographic metadata differed by source and by participant and was supplied without curation.

Whole blood was collected in K2EDTA tubes by collaborating institutions according to the institutions' own protocols. For TCRbeta analysis, collaborator samples were shipped as frozen whole blood, as isolated PBMCs, or as DNA extracted from either sample type. The immunoSEQ Assay, a bias-controlled multiplex PCR, was used to amplify TCRbeta CDR3 regions from genomic DNA. Processing in the source paper ran as follows. The number of nucleated cells in each sample was estimated by amplification of reference gene primers within the assay. To quantify the absolute abundance of each unique TCRbeta CDR3 rearrangement, sequence reads were collapsed and filtered. For each sample, productive Simpson clonality was calculated as the square root of Simpson's diversity index over productive rearrangements. Imported from immuneACCESS, the table was reduced by TCRdb to in-frame sequences with V and J called. These copies leave out some clones; in studies compared against another copy, an unresolved V gene accounts for under half, and the cause of the remainder is not known. That table furnishes V, J and clone size, whereas the DNA furnished D and trimming. Here the sample has approximately 150,000 clones; approximately 87% occur a single time. The ten most abundant clones make up 4% of the sample.

The CDR3 sequence holds 13 residues, the cysteine and phenylalanine included. Only the CDR3 DNA is retained, 39 bases long and in frame from the first base. CDR1 and CDR2, looked up from the germline V gene (reference sequence), are LNHNV and YYDKDF. The germline ends are 6 bases apart after V is trimmed by 0 bases and J by 3 bases. The source is a woman between 65 and 79 years old with acute or convalescent COVID-19. This sequence uses TRBV15 and TRBJ2-7; too little of a D gene remains to name it. The sample comprised peripheral blood. The nucleotides are TGTGCCACCAGCAGAGATTTGTACTACGAGCAGTACTTC. Protein translation: CATSRDLYYEQYF.